This T cell receptor (beta chain) was retrieved from a study of T cells of healthy individuals. TCRdb processed the 5' RACE reads anew with MiXCR; each CDR3 protein has one entry. Here the sample spans approximately 89,000 distinct CDR3 sequences, roughly 5% being singletons. The table lists this clonotype with a few counts. The receptor was isolated from a female donor in good health.

The CDR3: CASSLYQETQYF. CDR3 DNA sequence: TGTGCCAGCAGCTTGTACCAAGAGACCCAGTACTTC. The V gene is TRBV7-6, the J gene TRBJ2-5; no clear D gene. Trimming took off 3 bases at V and 0 bases at J, with 2 bases between the two ends. CDR3 length: 12 amino acids. Per the germline V gene, CDR1 is SGHVS and CDR2 is FNYEAQ.